A selection of T cell receptor beta chains follows, all from one sample in a study of blood T cell repertoires in COVID-19. The method was immunoSEQ multiplex PCR; TCRdb's version includes in-frame clones alone and lacks a portion of them. The repertoire holds some 75,000 clones, with roughly 90% as singletons. The sequencing input was peripheral blood. The receptors come from a man aged 70-80 years with active or convalescent COVID-19. Both conserved end residues are part of each CDR3. A D gene is named only where the DNA matches it firmly. The size entry is marked missing in some rows and otherwise reads once, few, many or a size class.

length	D	size	V	J	DNA	CDR3
17	TRBD1	few	TRBV29-1	TRBJ1-1	TGCAGCGTTGTCGGGACAGGGGGTAAGGGCATGAACACTGAAGCTTTCTTT	CSVVGTGGKGMNTEAFF
12	NA	once	TRBV19	TRBJ2-7	TGTGCCAGTAGTGCCGGGACCTACGAGCAGTACTTC	CASSAGTYEQYF
12	NA	once	TRBV5-1	TRBJ1-2	TGCGCCAGCATCGACTCGAACTATGGCTACACCTTC	CASIDSNYGYTF
16	NA	NA	TRBV18	TRBJ2-3	TGTGCCAGCTCACCTAGGCGGGAAGCATTCACAGATACGCAGTATTTT	CASSPRREAFTDTQYF
14	TRBD1	NA	TRBV5-1	TRBJ1-1	TGCGCCAGCAGCGCGGGGACAGCGAACACTGAAGCTTTCTTT	CASSAGTANTEAFF
15	TRBD2	NA	TRBV28	TRBJ2-7	TGTGCCAGCAGTGAGTCCGGGACTAGCTACTACGAGCAGTACTTC	CASSESGTSYYEQYF
15	TRBD2	few	TRBV7-2	TRBJ2-1	TGTGCCAGCAGCTTTAGGGGACTAGCGGTCAATGAGCAGTTCTTC	CASSFRGLAVNEQFF
17	TRBD1	once	TRBV27	TRBJ1-2	TGTGCCAGCAGTCTAACCGGGACAGGGGCCAATTGGTATGGCTACACCTTC	CASSLTGTGANWYGYTF
15	NA	NA	TRBV18	TRBJ1-1	TGTGCCAGCTCACCACCGAAGTCTACGAACACTGAAGCTTTCTTT	CASSPPKSTNTEAFF
12	NA	NA	TRBV6-2/TRBV6-3	TRBJ2-1	TGTGCCAGCAGTTACTCGCGAAATGAGCAGTTCTTC	CASSYSRNEQFF
15	TRBD1	NA	TRBV5-8	TRBJ2-1	TGTGCCAGCAGCCGACAGGGGTTGGTCTACAATGAGCAGTTCTTC	CASSRQGLVYNEQFF
14	TRBD1	NA	TRBV9	TRBJ2-1	TGTGCCAGCAGCGCCCTTGGGACAGTCGGTGAGCAGTTCTTC	CASSALGTVGEQFF
15	TRBD2	NA	TRBV10-1	TRBJ2-3	TGCGCCAGCAGTGGGGGACTAGCGCTTTCAGGGACGCAGTATTTT	CASSGGLALSGTQYF
16	TRBD1	NA	TRBV3-1/TRBV3-2	TRBJ2-5	TGTGCCAGCAGCCAAGCGTCGGGACAGGGACTAGAGACCCAGTACTTC	CASSQASGQGLETQYF